The present T cell receptor (beta chain) was sequenced within a study of radiotherapy plus CTLA-4 blockade in lung cancer. The table came from immunoSEQ multiplex PCR; TCRdb's copy has only in-frame clones and leaves some out. The repertoire consists of about 98,000 clones, with approximately 78% occurring once and the leading ten covering around 3.7%. CDR1 is MNHEY, CDR2 SMNVEV, per germline (reference sequence). V trimming: 7 bases; J trimming: 8 bases; junction bases outside the gene matches: 10. The CDR3 runs 15 residues. The rearrangement uses TRBV27 and TRBJ1-6; TRBD1 aligns across 8 bases. The receptor was derived from a human donor with non-small cell lung cancer who had a partial response to radiotherapy plus ipilimumab. The sequencing here drew on peripheral blood, taken from a patient treated with radiotherapy plus ipilimumab. CDR3 protein: CASTQGTGVYSPLHF. The DNA for the CDR3 is TGTGCCAGCACCCAGGGGACAGGAGTCTATTCACCCCTCCACTTT.